The 20 T cell receptor beta chains below were found in one sample sequenced in a study of CD8 T cells in ankylosing spondylitis (dated by TCRdb to 2015 to 2018). The library was prepared using 5' RACE. The instrument given in TCRdb is Illumina HiSeq 2500. TCRdb reanalyzed the raw reads on its own, using fastp at Q25 for trimming and MiXCR for clone calling, and kept in-frame beta chains. Each CDR3 protein appears once, grouped with its most common genes and DNA. Counted in this sample were approximately 340,000 distinct CDR3 sequences; about 14% of them appeared once. Less than 1.1% of the sample comes from the top ten. The sequenced sample was blood, either unsorted or a sorted T cell fraction (not recorded which). Receptor source: a male donor with ankylosing spondylitis or in good health (not recorded which).

The chain employs TRBV7-9 and TRBJ2-1; TRBD2 matches 8 bases. This CDR3 has 15 residues. V was clipped by 4 bases and J by 4 bases; unmatched bases: 6. Germline CDR1 and CDR2: SEHNR and FQNEAQ (reference sequence). CDR3 residues: CASSSPSGRYNEQFF. DNA for the CDR3: TGTGCCAGCAGCTCCCCTAGCGGGCGATACAATGAGCAGTTCTTC.

The chain is built from TRBV20-1 and TRBJ2-2; 7 bases align to TRBD1. Germline CDR1 and CDR2: DFQATT and SNEGSKA (reference sequence). Trimming cost V 4 bases and J 1 base; bases outside gene matches: 3. The CDR3 loop spans 14 amino acids. The CDR3, as DNA: TGCAGTGCTAAGCGGACAGGGAACACCGGGGAGCTGTTTTTT. It encodes CSAKRTGNTGELFF.

This clonotype was seen a handful of times. V and J are TRBV11-2 and TRBJ1-1; 8 bases agree with TRBD1. This CDR3 is 13 amino acids long. In germline, CDR1 is SGHAT, CDR2 FQNNGV. The trim removed 5 bases at V and 6 bases at J, leaving 5 bases unmatched. In nucleotides, the CDR3 is TGTGCCAGCAGCGAAGGACAGGGCCCTGAAGCTTTCTTT. It codes for CASSEGQGPEAFF.

This clonotype was counted a few times. This chain connects TRBV6-1 to TRBJ2-7, with 11 bases that match TRBD2. V was pared by 4 bases and J by 4 bases, with 3 bases of the junction left unmatched. Germline lookup yields CDR1 MNHNS and CDR2 SASEGT. CDR3 length: 14 residues. The CDR3, as DNA: TGTGCCAGCAGTGCTAGCGGGAGGCGGTACGAGCAGTACTTC. Residues: CASSASGRRYEQYF.

The rearrangement joins TRBV20-1 to TRBJ2-5; a possible D gene is TRBD2 (6 bases). The CDR3 runs 13 residues. In germline, CDR1 is DFQATT, CDR2 SNEGSKA (reference sequence). Deletions cut 4 bases from V and 2 bases from J, with 11 bases between. Here the CDR3 DNA reads TGCAGTGCTATTATCGGGACTCAAGAGACCCAGTACTTC. Translating it yields CSAIIGTQETQYF.

Only a few counts were recorded for this clonotype. V usage is TRBV19 and J usage is TRBJ2-1; the D is unclear. Per germline, CDR1 LNHDA and CDR2 SQIVND (reference sequence). CDR3 size: 16 residues. The V gene lost 4 bases and the J gene lost 6 bases, with 19 bases spanning the gap. In nucleotides, the CDR3 is TGTGCCAGTAGTAATCCTTTAGGTCCTAGGAGCAATGAGCAGTTCTTC. This translates into CASSNPLGPRSNEQFF. Filled out from reference TRBV19 and TRBJ2-1, the complete variable domain reads DGGITQSPKYLFRKEGQNVTLSCEQNLNHDAMYWYRQDPGQGLRLIYYSQIVNDFQKGDIAEGYSVSREKKESFPLTVTSAQKNPTAFYLCASSNPLGPRSNEQFFGPGTRLTVL.

This clonotype was seen only a few times. The chain is built from TRBV3-1 and TRBJ2-1; D possibly matches TRBD1 or TRBD2 (6 bases each). Germline-derived CDR1 and CDR2 are LGHDT and YNNKEL (reference sequence). This CDR3 has 12 amino acids. Trimming stripped 7 bases from V and 8 bases from J, with 12 bases between. CDR3 loop: CASTRGVDEQFF. The DNA for the CDR3 is TGTGCCAGCACAAGGGGGGTGGATGAGCAGTTCTTC.

Here the CDR3 DNA reads TGTGCCAGCGGACGGGGGGGATCTAACTATGGCTACACCTTC. Protein product: CASGRGGSNYGYTF. The rearrangement links TRBV6-1 to TRBJ1-2; D might be TRBD1 (5 bases). CDR1 MNHNS and CDR2 SASEGT come from the germline V gene. The CDR3 contains 14 residues. The V end was cut by 8 bases, the J end by 0 bases, with 13 bases between.

This clonotype was recorded at least ten times. V gene TRBV6-2 or TRBV6-3 combines with J gene TRBJ2-1, with 13 bases aligning to TRBD2. CDR3 length equals 16 residues. CDR1 is MNHEY, CDR2 SVGEGT, per germline. V shed 5 bases and J 8 bases; nucleotides not matched to a gene: 9. CDR3 bases: TGTGCCAGCAGTAGCCCGTGGACTAGCGGGGGAGATGAGCAGTTCTTC. This codes for CASSSPWTSGGDEQFF.

This clonotype was seen a handful of times. The chain links TRBV29-1 to TRBJ2-2, with D perhaps TRBD1 or TRBD2 (5 bases each). V dropped 2 bases and J dropped 5 bases, with 15 bases sitting between them. The CDR3 is 15 residues long. CDR1 and CDR2 from the germline V gene are SQVTM and ANQGSEA. The CDR3 coding sequence is TGCAGCGTTGAATTCGGGCAGGGACGGACCGGGGAGCTGTTTTTT. It specifies CSVEFGQGRTGELFF.

V and J are TRBV30 and TRBJ1-2; the D is unclear. Trimming took 0 bases from V and 3 from J, leaving 8 bases between them. Germline assignment: CDR1 GTSNPN and CDR2 SVGIG (reference sequence). The CDR3 sequence is 13 residues long. The CDR3 sequence is CAWSVRGDYGYTF. The CDR3 nucleotides are TGTGCCTGGAGTGTACGTGGGGACTATGGCTACACCTTC.

The CDR3 region is CASSVDGSYEQYF. The CDR3 DNA reads TGCGCCAGCAGCGTGGATGGTTCCTACGAGCAGTACTTC. The V gene is TRBV5-1, the J gene TRBJ2-7; no clear D gene. Deletions cut 4 bases from V and 1 base from J, with 9 bases between. In germline, CDR1 is SGHRS, CDR2 YFSETQ. The CDR3 covers 13 residues.

A few counts support this clonotype. This chain joins TRBV4-1 and TRBJ2-5; 8 bases line up with TRBD2. With 4 bases clipped from V and 2 bases from J, the junction kept 6 bases outside the gene matches. The germline CDR1 and CDR2 sequences are MGHRA and YSYEKL. The CDR3 is 15 residues long. The CDR3 DNA follows: TGCGCCAGCAGCCGGGACGGGAGGGGGCAAGAGACCCAGTACTTC. Its translation: CASSRDGRGQETQYF.

The chain joins TRBV9 to TRBJ2-3, with TRBD1 matching over 9 bases. V lost 4 bases and J lost 3; bases outside the gene matches: 9. Germline V lookup: CDR1 SGDLS, CDR2 YYNGEE. This CDR3 spans 16 amino acids. This chain's CDR3 is CASSLRTGAGTDTQYF. For the CDR3, the DNA is TGTGCCAGCAGCCTCAGGACAGGGGCGGGTACAGATACGCAGTATTTT.

The J gene is TRBJ1-2, the V gene TRBV5-1; 10 nucleotides match TRBD1. V lost 4 bases to trimming and J lost 5 bases; unmatched junction nucleotides: 2. CDR3 length: 13 amino acids. CDR1 is SGHRS and CDR2 is YFSETQ in the germline V gene. CDR3 sequence reads: CASSVGQGYGYTF. The CDR3 bases are TGCGCCAGCAGCGTGGGACAGGGGTATGGCTACACCTTC.

This clonotype was counted between two and nine times. The chain has TRBV6-1 and TRBJ1-2; unclear D gene. The germline V and J ends were trimmed by 2 bases and 2 bases, with 6 bases remaining between them. This CDR3 is 13 amino acids long. The germline V gene has CDR1 MNHNS and CDR2 SASEGT. The CDR3 bases are TGTGCCAGCAGTGAACCCGGGAACTATGGCTACACCTTC. Translated, it gives CASSEPGNYGYTF.

J is TRBJ2-7 and V is TRBV26; the DNA was not compared with TRBD2, the D call given in the table. TRBV26 is recorded as a pseudogene. The CDR3 sequence is 13 residues long. The chain's CDR3 is CASSIGTAGEQYF. CDR3 DNA sequence: TGTGCCAGCAGCATCGGGACAGCGGGCGAGCAGTACTTC.

This clonotype appeared a few times. The rearrangement joins TRBV9 to TRBJ1-1, with 8 bases that match TRBD1. V dropped 3 bases and J dropped 5; count of bases not matched to a gene: 9. The CDR3 length is 15 residues. Germline lookup yields CDR1 SGDLS and CDR2 YYNGEE. The CDR3 coding sequence is TGTGCCAGCAGCGATGTGACAGGGGCGGGGACTGAAGCTTTCTTT. Its translation: CASSDVTGAGTEAFF.

This chain connects TRBV4-1 to TRBJ2-1; 7 bases are a match to TRBD2. The germline gives CDR1 MGHRA, CDR2 YSYEKL. Trimming at V came to 1 base and at J to 9 bases, leaving 12 bases not matched to a gene. The CDR3 sequence is 16 residues long. Here the CDR3 DNA reads TGCGCCAGCAGCCAAGGGGGCGGGAGCGAATTTGGTGAGCAGTTCTTC. Translating it yields CASSQGGGSEFGEQFF.

This clonotype is medium-sized within its sample. The rearrangement links TRBV12-3 or TRBV12-4 to TRBJ1-2; 8 nucleotides line up with TRBD1. J lost 0 bases, V lost 3 bases, and 3 bases had no gene match. The CDR3 has 15 amino acids. The CDR3 bases are TGTGCCAGCAGTTTCGGACAGGGTACTAACTATGGCTACACCTTC. Translation: CASSFGQGTNYGYTF.